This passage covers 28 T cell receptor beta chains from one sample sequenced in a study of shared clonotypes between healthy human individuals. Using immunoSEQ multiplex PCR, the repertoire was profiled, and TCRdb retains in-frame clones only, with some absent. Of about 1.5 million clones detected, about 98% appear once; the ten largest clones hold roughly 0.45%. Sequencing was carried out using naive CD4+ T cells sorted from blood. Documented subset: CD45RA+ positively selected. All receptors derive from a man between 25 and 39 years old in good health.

In DNA, the CDR3 is TGTGCCAGCTCCGGGACAACCATTCCCGGGGAGCTGTTTTTT. Translated: CASSGTTIPGELFF. The rearrangement joins TRBV18 to TRBJ2-2; possibly TRBD1 for D (6 bases). CDR3 length: 14 residues. With 6 bases removed from V and 6 bases from J, the gap between germline ends came to 14 bases. The germline CDR1 and CDR2 sequences are KGHSH and LQKENI. The full variable domain, with the rest looked up from reference TRBV18 and TRBJ2-2, is NAGVMQNPRHLVRRRGQEARLRCSPMKGHSHVYWYRQLPEEGLKFMVYLQKENIIDESGMPKERFSAEFPKEGPSILRIQQVVRGDSAAYFCASSGTTIPGELFFGEGSRLTVL.

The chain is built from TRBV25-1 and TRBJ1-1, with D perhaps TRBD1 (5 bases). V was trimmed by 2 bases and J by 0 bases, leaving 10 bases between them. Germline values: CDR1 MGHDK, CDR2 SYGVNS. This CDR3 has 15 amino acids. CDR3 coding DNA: TGTGCCAGCAGTGAAGGGGGTTCGGTGAACACTGAAGCTTTCTTT. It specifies CASSEGGSVNTEAFF.

This chain's CDR3 is CATKEVSGTDTQYF. The CDR3 region has the DNA TGTGCCACCAAGGAGGTTAGCGGGACTGATACGCAGTATTTT. The V and J genes are TRBV19 and TRBJ2-3; TRBD2 matches at 8 bases. The CDR3 contains 14 residues. CDR1 and CDR2 (germline): LNHDA, SQIVND (reference sequence). V was pared by 10 bases and J by 6 bases, with 12 bases of the junction left unmatched.

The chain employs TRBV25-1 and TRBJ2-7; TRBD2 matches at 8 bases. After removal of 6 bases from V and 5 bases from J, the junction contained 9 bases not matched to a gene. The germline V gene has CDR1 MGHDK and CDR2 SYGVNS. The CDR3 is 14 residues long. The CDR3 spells CASRKAGGPHEQYF. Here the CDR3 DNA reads TGTGCCAGCAGAAAGGCGGGAGGCCCCCACGAGCAGTACTTC.

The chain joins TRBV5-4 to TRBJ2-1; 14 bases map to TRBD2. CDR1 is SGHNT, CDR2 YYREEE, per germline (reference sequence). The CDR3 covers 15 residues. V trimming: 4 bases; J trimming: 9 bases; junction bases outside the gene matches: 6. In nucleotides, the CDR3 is TGTGCCAGCAGCACCGGACTAGCGGGAGGTTTTGAGCAGTTCTTC. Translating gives CASSTGLAGGFEQFF. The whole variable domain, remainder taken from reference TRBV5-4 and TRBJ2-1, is ETGVTQSPTHLIKTRGQQVTLRCSSQSGHNTVSWYQQALGQGPQFIFQYYREEENGRGNFPPRFSGLQFPNYSSELNVNALELDDSALYLCASSTGLAGGFEQFFGPGTRLTVL.

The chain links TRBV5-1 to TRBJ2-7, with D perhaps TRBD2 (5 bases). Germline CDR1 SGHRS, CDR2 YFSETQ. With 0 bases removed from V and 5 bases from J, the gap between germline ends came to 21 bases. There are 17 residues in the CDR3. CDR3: CASSLVFGRAEFHEQYF. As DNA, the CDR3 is TGCGCCAGCAGCTTGGTTTTCGGCAGAGCGGAGTTCCACGAGCAGTACTTC.

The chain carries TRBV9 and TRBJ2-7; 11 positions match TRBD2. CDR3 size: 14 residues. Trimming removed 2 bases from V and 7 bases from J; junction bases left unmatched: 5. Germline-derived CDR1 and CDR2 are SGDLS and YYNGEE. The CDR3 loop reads CASSVTSGSQEQYF. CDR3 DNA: TGTGCCAGCAGCGTCACTAGCGGGAGTCAAGAGCAGTACTTC.

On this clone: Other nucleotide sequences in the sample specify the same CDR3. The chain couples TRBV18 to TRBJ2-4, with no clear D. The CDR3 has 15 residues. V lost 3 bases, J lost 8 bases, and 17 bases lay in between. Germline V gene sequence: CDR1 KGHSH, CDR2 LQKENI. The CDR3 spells CASSPGRANLDIQYF. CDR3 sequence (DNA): TGTGCCAGCTCACCGGGTCGGGCTAATTTGGACATTCAGTACTTC.

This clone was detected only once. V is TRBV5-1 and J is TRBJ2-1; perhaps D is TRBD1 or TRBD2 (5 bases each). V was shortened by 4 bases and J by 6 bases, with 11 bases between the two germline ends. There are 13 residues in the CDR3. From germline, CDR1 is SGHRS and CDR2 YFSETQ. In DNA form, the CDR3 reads TGCGCCAGCAGCCCCGGGACCATCAATGAGCAGTTCTTC. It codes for CASSPGTINEQFF.

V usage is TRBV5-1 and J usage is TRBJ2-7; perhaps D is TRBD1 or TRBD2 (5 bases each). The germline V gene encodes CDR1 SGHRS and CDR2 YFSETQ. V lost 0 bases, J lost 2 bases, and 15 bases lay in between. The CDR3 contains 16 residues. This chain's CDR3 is CASSLAGASIPYEQYF. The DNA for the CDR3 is TGCGCCAGCAGCTTGGCCGGGGCCTCGATCCCCTACGAGCAGTACTTC.

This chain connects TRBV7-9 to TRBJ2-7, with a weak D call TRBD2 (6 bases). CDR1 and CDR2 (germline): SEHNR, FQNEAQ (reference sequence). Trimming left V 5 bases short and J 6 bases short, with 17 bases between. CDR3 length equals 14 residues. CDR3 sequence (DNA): TGTGCCAGCAGCCACGAACCGGGAGAGAGCGAGCAGTACTTC. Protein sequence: CASSHEPGESEQYF.

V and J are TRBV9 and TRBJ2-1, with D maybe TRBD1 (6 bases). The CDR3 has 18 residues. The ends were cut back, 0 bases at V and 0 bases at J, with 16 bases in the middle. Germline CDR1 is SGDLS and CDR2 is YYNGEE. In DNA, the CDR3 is TGTGCCAGCAGCGTAGACCAACCTACAGGGAGCTCCTACAATGAGCAGTTCTTC. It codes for CASSVDQPTGSSYNEQFF.

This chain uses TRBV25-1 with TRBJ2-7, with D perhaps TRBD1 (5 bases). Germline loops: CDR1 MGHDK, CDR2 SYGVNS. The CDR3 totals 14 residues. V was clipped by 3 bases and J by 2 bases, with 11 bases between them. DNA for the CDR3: TGTGCCAGCAGTGACCGGACAATTACCTACGAGCAGTACTTC. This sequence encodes CASSDRTITYEQYF.

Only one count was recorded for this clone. CDR3 residues: CASSLGTSGRAWETQYF. The CDR3 bases are TGTGCCAGCAGCCTCGGGACTAGCGGGAGGGCCTGGGAGACCCAGTACTTC. The chain recombines TRBV11-2 with TRBJ2-5, with 16 bases fitting TRBD2. Germline trimming cut 5 bases from V and 5 bases from J; bases unmatched to any gene: 8. This CDR3 comprises 17 residues. Germline V gene sequence: CDR1 SGHAT, CDR2 FQNNGV.

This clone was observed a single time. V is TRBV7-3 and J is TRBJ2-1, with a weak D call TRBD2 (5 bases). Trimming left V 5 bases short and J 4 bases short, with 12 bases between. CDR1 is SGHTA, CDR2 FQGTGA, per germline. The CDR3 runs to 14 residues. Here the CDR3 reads CASSPNGGYNEQFF. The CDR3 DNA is TGTGCCAGCAGCCCAAATGGCGGGTACAATGAGCAGTTCTTC.

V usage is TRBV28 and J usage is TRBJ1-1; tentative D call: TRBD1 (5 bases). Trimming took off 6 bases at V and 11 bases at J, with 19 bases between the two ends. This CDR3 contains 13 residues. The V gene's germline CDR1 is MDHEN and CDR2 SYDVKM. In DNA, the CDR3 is TGTGCCAGCAGACACCGGGCTCCCAGACAGGCTTTCTTT. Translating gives CASRHRAPRQAFF.

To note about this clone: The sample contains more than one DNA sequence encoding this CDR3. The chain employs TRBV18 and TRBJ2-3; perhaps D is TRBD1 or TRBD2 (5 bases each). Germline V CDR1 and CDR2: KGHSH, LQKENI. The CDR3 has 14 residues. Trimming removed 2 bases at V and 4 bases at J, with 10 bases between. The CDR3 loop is CASSPGTSPDTQYF. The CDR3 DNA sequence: TGTGCCAGCTCACCAGGGACCTCACCAGATACGCAGTATTTT.

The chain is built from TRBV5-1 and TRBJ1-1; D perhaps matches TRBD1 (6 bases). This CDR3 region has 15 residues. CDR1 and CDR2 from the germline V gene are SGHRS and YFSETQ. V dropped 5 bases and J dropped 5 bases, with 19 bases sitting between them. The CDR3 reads CASRGAGQGQTEAFF. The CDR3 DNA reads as TGCGCCAGCAGAGGTGCAGGCCAGGGGCAGACTGAAGCTTTCTTT.

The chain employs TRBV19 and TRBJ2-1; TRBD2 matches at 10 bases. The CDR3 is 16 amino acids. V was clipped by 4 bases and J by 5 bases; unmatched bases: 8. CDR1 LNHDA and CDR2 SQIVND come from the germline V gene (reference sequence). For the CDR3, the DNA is TGTGCCAGTAGTAAGTGGGGACTAGCGCTTAACAATGAGCAGTTCTTC. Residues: CASSKWGLALNNEQFF.

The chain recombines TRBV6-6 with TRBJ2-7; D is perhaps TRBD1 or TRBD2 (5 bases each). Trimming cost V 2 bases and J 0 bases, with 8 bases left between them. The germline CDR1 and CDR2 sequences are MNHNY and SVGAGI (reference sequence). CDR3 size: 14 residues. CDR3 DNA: TGTGCCAGCAGTTACGGTGGGGGCTCCTACGAGCAGTACTTC. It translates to CASSYGGGSYEQYF.

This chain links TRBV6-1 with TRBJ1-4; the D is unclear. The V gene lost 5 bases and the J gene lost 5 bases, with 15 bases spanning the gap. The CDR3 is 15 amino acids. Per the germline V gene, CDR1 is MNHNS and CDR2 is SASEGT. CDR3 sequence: CASSSVRLGNEKLFF. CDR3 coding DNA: TGTGCCAGCAGTTCCGTTAGGCTTGGGAATGAAAAACTGTTTTTT.

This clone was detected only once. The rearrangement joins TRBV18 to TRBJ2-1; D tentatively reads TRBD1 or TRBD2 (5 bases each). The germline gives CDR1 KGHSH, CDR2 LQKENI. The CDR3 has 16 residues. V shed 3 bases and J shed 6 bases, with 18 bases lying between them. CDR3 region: CASSPLSGRGFNEQFF. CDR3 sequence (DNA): TGTGCCAGCTCACCCCTGTCGGGGCGCGGCTTCAATGAGCAGTTCTTC.

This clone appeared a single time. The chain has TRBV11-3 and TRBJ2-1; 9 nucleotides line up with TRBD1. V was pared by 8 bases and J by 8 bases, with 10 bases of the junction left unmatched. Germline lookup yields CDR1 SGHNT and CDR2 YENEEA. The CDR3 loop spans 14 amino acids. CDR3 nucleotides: TGTGCCAGCGCCCGGGACAGGGATGGCGATGAGCAGTTCTTC. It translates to CASARDRDGDEQFF.

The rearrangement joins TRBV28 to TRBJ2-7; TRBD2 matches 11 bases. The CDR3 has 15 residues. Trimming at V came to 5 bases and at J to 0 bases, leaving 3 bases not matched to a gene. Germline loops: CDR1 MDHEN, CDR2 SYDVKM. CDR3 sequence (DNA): TGTGCCAGCAGTCCTAGCGGGAGGAGCTCCTACGAGCAGTACTTC. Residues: CASSPSGRSSYEQYF.

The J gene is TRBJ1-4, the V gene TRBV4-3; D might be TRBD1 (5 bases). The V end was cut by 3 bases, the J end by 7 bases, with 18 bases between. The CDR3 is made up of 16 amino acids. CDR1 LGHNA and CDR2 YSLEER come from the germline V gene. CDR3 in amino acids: CASSQTLGRDGEKLFF. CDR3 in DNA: TGCGCCAGCAGCCAGACTCTTGGTAGGGACGGTGAAAAACTGTTTTTT.

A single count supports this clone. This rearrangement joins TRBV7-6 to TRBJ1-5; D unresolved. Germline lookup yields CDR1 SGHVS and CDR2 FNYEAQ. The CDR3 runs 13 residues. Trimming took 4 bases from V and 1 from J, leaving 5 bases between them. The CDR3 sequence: CASSSDSNQPQHF. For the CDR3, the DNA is TGTGCCAGCAGCTCAGACAGCAATCAGCCCCAGCATTTT.

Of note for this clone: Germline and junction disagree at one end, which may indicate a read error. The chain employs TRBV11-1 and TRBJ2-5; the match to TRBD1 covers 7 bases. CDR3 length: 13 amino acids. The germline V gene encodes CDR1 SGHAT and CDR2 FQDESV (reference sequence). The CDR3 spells CASSYRGQEAQYF. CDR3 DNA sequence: TGTGCCAGCAGCTACAGGGGTCAAGAGGCCCAGTACTTC.

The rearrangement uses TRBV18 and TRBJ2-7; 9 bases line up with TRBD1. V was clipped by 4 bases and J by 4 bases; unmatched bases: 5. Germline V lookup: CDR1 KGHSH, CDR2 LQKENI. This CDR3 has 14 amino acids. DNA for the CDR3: TGTGCCAGCTCACGCAGACAGGGGGATTACGAGCAGTACTTC. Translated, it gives CASSRRQGDYEQYF. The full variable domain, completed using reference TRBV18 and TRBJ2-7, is NAGVMQNPRHLVRRRGQEARLRCSPMKGHSHVYWYRQLPEEGLKFMVYLQKENIIDESGMPKERFSAEFPKEGPSILRIQQVVRGDSAAYFCASSRRQGDYEQYFGPGTRLTVT.